What follows is one T cell receptor beta chain and its context. Antigen: not known. This entry is derived from a study of Graves' ophthalmopathy and Graves' hyperthyroidism. Study-wide context: By definition, stable hyperthyroidism involved no ophthalmopathy within 18 months of follow-up.

Hyperthyroidism patients had new diagnoses, durations under 2 months, and ages of 18 to 65. As the template, RNA transcripts were used to amplify TCR beta CDR3 regions. Following a first-round RT-PCR that used HTBI primers, a second-round multiplex PCR was carried out. TCRdb processed the multiplex PCR reads anew with MiXCR; each CDR3 protein has one entry. The table lists over a million distinct CDR3 sequences, approximately 35% of them singletons. Germline V gene sequence: CDR1 SEHNR, CDR2 FQNEAQ (reference sequence). This CDR3 contains 18 residues. Trimming took 5 bases from V and 2 from J, leaving 22 bases between them. Findings of the study overall: Also, most clonotypes expanded in the thyroid above 0.001 frequency appeared in blood. A 13-signature model separated ophthalmopathy from stable hyperthyroidism, reaching approximately 88% sensitivity and around 81% specificity cross-validated.

This chain uses TRBV7-9 with TRBJ1-5; no firm D call. The TCR comes from an adult man with Graves' hyperthyroidism. The sequencing sample was made of peripheral blood or thyroid tissue (not recorded which). The CDR3 DNA follows: TGTGCCAGCAGCCCCTCAGAAGGGTGGGATGGGGGCAATCAGCCCCAGCATTTT. Its translation is CASSPSEGWDGGNQPQHF.